Following are 24 T cell receptor beta chains from one sample sequenced in a study of shared clonotypes between healthy human individuals. Generated by immunoSEQ multiplex PCR, the TCRdb table keeps only in-frame clones and is missing some. The profile shows fewer than 600,000 clones, roughly 78% of them singletons. Sequencing used PBMCs. These receptors originate from a woman aged 35 to 49 in good health. Some clones in this sample may be carry-over from other donors' samples.

The chain has TRBV11-1 and TRBJ2-2, with 7 bases identical to TRBD2. Germline loops: CDR1 SGHAT, CDR2 FQDESV (reference sequence). The CDR3 loop spans 16 amino acids. The trim removed 0 bases at V and 4 bases at J, leaving 5 bases unmatched. The CDR3 bases are TGTGCCAGCAGCTTAGCTTCCGGGACTACCACCGGGGAGCTGTTTTTT. Residues: CASSLASGTTTGELFF.

Note on this clone: The same CDR3 also results from other DNA sequences found in this sample. The V call is TRBV27, the J call TRBJ1-5, with unresolved D. The CDR3 runs 13 residues. Trimming pared 0 bases from V and 4 bases from J, leaving 4 bases between. Germline V gene lookup returns CDR1 MNHEY and CDR2 SMNVEV (reference sequence). The CDR3 reads CASSLSGNQPQHF. In DNA, the CDR3 is TGTGCCAGCAGTTTATCGGGGAATCAGCCCCAGCATTTT.

The CDR3 DNA reads as TGTGCCAGCAGTTCAGCCGGGACAGGGGAAAGGAATACGCAGTATTTT. It specifies CASSSAGTGERNTQYF. V gene TRBV27 combines with J gene TRBJ2-3; TRBD1 matches 10 bases. Germline V gene data show CDR1 as MNHEY and CDR2 as SMNVEV (reference sequence). The CDR3 has 16 amino acids. The junction had 11 bases not matched to a gene; V was cut back by 4 bases and J by 7 bases.

V is TRBV25-1 and J is TRBJ1-2; no reliable D call. This CDR3 has 15 amino acids. CDR1 and CDR2 (germline): MGHDK, SYGVNS. Trimming stripped 3 bases from V and 4 bases from J, with 15 bases between. CDR3 loop: CASSDQFMGSYGYTF. DNA for the CDR3: TGTGCCAGCAGTGATCAGTTTATGGGCAGCTATGGCTACACCTTC.

This clone was detected once. The chain uses TRBV6-1 and TRBJ2-7, with 12 nucleotides matching TRBD1. The CDR3 consists of 14 residues. V lost 2 bases, J lost 6 bases, and 2 bases stayed unmatched. CDR1 MNHNS and CDR2 SASEGT come from the germline V gene. CDR3 protein: CASSERDRGLEQYF. CDR3 bases: TGTGCCAGCAGTGAAAGGGACAGGGGGCTCGAGCAGTACTTC.

Points on this clone: The sample holds other DNA sequences that translate to the same CDR3. The chain carries TRBV7-2 and TRBJ2-7; no firm D call. Trimming shortened V by 0 bases and J by 3 bases, and 6 bases separated the two germline ends. CDR3 size: 13 residues. Per germline, CDR1 SGHTA and CDR2 FQGNSA. The DNA for the CDR3 is TGTGCCAGCAGCTTAGCCCGCTACTACGAGCAGTACTTC. This sequence encodes CASSLARYYEQYF.

The V call is TRBV27, the J call TRBJ2-7; possible D gene TRBD1, 6 bases. The CDR3 is made up of 14 amino acids. Per germline, CDR1 MNHEY and CDR2 SMNVEV (reference sequence). V was trimmed by 5 bases and J by 1 base, leaving 12 bases between them. This CDR3 reads CASSPRGPSYEQYF. The CDR3 DNA is TGTGCCAGCAGTCCCAGGGGACCTTCCTACGAGCAGTACTTC.

This chain connects TRBV11-2 to TRBJ2-5; tentatively, D is TRBD1 or TRBD2 (5 bases each). From germline, CDR1 is SGHAT and CDR2 FQNNGV. Trimming shortened V by 3 bases and J by 4 bases, and 27 bases separated the two germline ends. This CDR3 region has 19 residues. Written as DNA, the CDR3 is TGTGCCAGCAGCTTCCTTCGGGGAACCGGACAATCCTCCGGAGAGACCCAGTACTTC. As protein: CASSFLRGTGQSSGETQYF.

Comment on this clone: A read error may account for a junction end that differs from germline. Other nucleotide sequences from this sample produce the same CDR3. This rearrangement joins TRBV28 to TRBJ1-1, with D maybe TRBD1 (5 bases). The CDR3 runs to 15 residues. Per germline, CDR1 MDHEN and CDR2 SYDVKM. CDR3 bases: TGTGCCAGCAGTTTATACGGAAGAGAGGACACTGAAGCTTTTTTT. Translated, it gives CASSLYGREDTEAFF. The full variable domain, completed using reference TRBV28 and TRBJ1-1, is DVKVTQSSRYLVKRTGEKVFLECVQDMDHENMFWYRQDPGLGLRLIYFSYDVKMKEKGDIPEGYSVSREKKERFSLILESASTNQTSMYLCASSLYGREDTEAFFGQGTRLTVV.

The J gene is TRBJ1-2, the V gene TRBV6-5; D may be TRBD1 (5 bases). Per the germline V gene, CDR1 is MNHEY and CDR2 is SVGAGI. The CDR3 length is 13 residues. Trimming removed 6 bases from V and 8 bases from J, with 16 bases in between. The CDR3 spells CASSLGTARGYTF. The CDR3, as DNA: TGTGCCAGCAGCCTCGGGACTGCACGGGGCTACACCTTC.

This clone was seen a few times. The genes are TRBV5-1 and TRBJ2-5; 10 bases line up with TRBD2. The CDR3 covers 14 residues. Germline CDR1 SGHRS, CDR2 YFSETQ. Trimming took 3 bases from V and 4 from J; bases not matched to a gene: 3. The DNA of the CDR3 is TGCGCCAGCAGCTCTCTAGCGGGAGTAGAGACCCAGTACTTC. As protein: CASSSLAGVETQYF.

The rearrangement links TRBV7-8 to TRBJ1-2; D may be TRBD1 (5 bases). The germline V and J ends were trimmed by 0 bases and 7 bases, with 15 bases remaining between them. Germline values: CDR1 SGHVS, CDR2 FQNEAQ. The CDR3 is 15 amino acids. CDR3 DNA: TGTGCCAGCAGCTTAGCGCTATTAGGGGAGGGTGGCTACACCTTC. Its translation: CASSLALLGEGGYTF.

The chain uses TRBV30 and TRBJ2-3; TRBD2 matches 7 bases. The CDR3 totals 15 residues. The germline gives CDR1 GTSNPN, CDR2 SVGIG (reference sequence). The junction had 13 bases not matched to a gene; V was cut back by 5 bases and J by 5 bases. For the CDR3, the DNA is TGTGCCTGGGGGCCCTCGGGGGGTGGAAGAGATACGCAGTATTTT. It codes for CAWGPSGGGRDTQYF.

V and J are TRBV6-5 and TRBJ2-3, with TRBD2 matching over 7 bases. CDR3 size: 16 residues. V lost 2 bases to trimming and J lost 2 bases; unmatched junction nucleotides: 7. Germline assignment: CDR1 MNHEY and CDR2 SVGAGI. CDR3 loop: CASSYRAGVVTDTQYF. The CDR3 bases are TGTGCCAGCAGTTACCGGGCGGGAGTGGTCACAGATACGCAGTATTTT.

This chain connects TRBV5-1 to TRBJ2-3, with 13 bases lining up with TRBD2. The V segment lost 4 bases and the J segment 4 bases; nucleotides outside the gene matches: 6. This CDR3 contains 16 residues. CDR1 is SGHRS, CDR2 YFSETQ, per germline. The CDR3 DNA follows: TGCGCCAGCAGCAGGACTAGCGGGAGTAGGGCAGATACGCAGTATTTT. The encoded protein is CASSRTSGSRADTQYF.

This clone has only a few counts. The CDR3 coding sequence is TGTGCCAGCAGCCAATTCGGGACAGCGGTCTACGAGCAGTACTTC. Its translation is CASSQFGTAVYEQYF. The chain has TRBV16 and TRBJ2-7; 7 bases are a match to TRBD1. The V segment lost 1 base and the J segment 3 bases; nucleotides outside the gene matches: 6. The CDR3 has 15 amino acids. The germline V gene has CDR1 KGHSY and CDR2 FQNENV.

V usage is TRBV7-9 and J usage is TRBJ1-2; no clear D. V was shortened by 5 bases and J by 0 bases, with 7 bases between the two germline ends. The CDR3 length is 13 residues. The germline V gene has CDR1 SEHNR and CDR2 FQNEAQ (reference sequence). CDR3 sequence: CASSKVANYGYTF. The CDR3 DNA reads as TGTGCCAGCAGCAAAGTAGCTAACTATGGCTACACCTTC.

The V call is TRBV7-2, the J call TRBJ1-1; possibly TRBD1 for D (5 bases). V was shortened by 5 bases and J by 9 bases, with 13 bases between the two germline ends. Germline V gene sequence: CDR1 SGHTA, CDR2 FQGNSA. CDR3 size: 12 residues. In DNA form, the CDR3 reads TGTGCCAGCAGCCCCCAGGGCGAAAAAGCTTTCTTT. Translating gives CASSPQGEKAFF.

This chain uses TRBV10-3 with TRBJ2-3; tentatively, D is TRBD2 (6 bases). The V gene lost 7 bases and the J gene lost 6 bases, with 17 bases spanning the gap. Germline loops: CDR1 ENHRY, CDR2 SYGVKD. The CDR3 spans 14 residues. The chain's CDR3 is CAIKVGTLADTQYF. DNA for the CDR3: TGTGCCATCAAGGTTGGGACTCTCGCGGATACGCAGTATTTT.

This clone was counted once. This chain joins TRBV4-3 and TRBJ2-1, with TRBD2 matching over 10 bases. V gave up 0 bases and J gave up 0 bases; unmatched junction bases: 11. CDR1 is LGHNA, CDR2 YSLEER, per germline. This CDR3 contains 20 residues. The CDR3 region is CASSQEGILAGGSSYNEQFF. CDR3 sequence (DNA): TGCGCCAGCAGCCAAGAAGGGATATTAGCGGGAGGCAGCTCCTACAATGAGCAGTTCTTC.

This rearrangement joins TRBV7-3 to TRBJ2-7, with D possibly being TRBD2 (6 bases). Trimming took 5 bases from V and 0 from J, leaving 11 bases between them. The V gene's germline CDR1 is SGHTA and CDR2 FQGTGA. CDR3 size: 14 residues. CDR3 coding DNA: TGTGCCAGCAGCCAAGGGCGGGGCTCCTACGAGCAGTACTTC. Its protein product is CASSQGRGSYEQYF.

The J gene is TRBJ2-5, the V gene TRBV6-5; D not resolved. The CDR3 is made up of 12 amino acids. V lost 4 bases, J lost 3 bases, and 6 bases lay in between. Germline V CDR1 and CDR2: MNHEY, SVGAGI. The CDR3 DNA sequence: TGTGCCAGCAGTTGTGTAAAAGAGACCCAGTACTTC. It translates to CASSCVKETQYF.

A remark on this clone: A far larger clone is one base from this, pointing to a likely read error. The chain couples TRBV5-1 to TRBJ2-1; 11 bases are shared with TRBD1. Trimming removed 4 bases from V and 2 bases from J; junction bases left unmatched: 2. The CDR3 is 15 residues long. The germline V gene has CDR1 SGHRS and CDR2 YFSETQ. In DNA, the CDR3 is TGCGCCAGCAGCCCGGGACAGGGGGCCTACAATGAGCAGTTCTTC. Its translation is CASSPGQGAYNEQFF.

The gene calls are TRBV14 and TRBJ2-5; the D is unclear. The CDR3 is 11 amino acids. V lost 4 bases and J 5 bases, leaving 5 bases between the germline ends. CDR1 and CDR2 (germline): SGHDN, FVKESK. CDR3 nucleotide sequence: TGTGCCAGCAGCCTCTCCGAGACCCAGTACTTC. As protein: CASSLSETQYF. The full variable domain, completed using reference TRBV14 and TRBJ2-5, is EAGVTQFPSHSVIEKGQTVTLRCDPISGHDNLYWYRRVMGKEIKFLLHFVKESKQDESGMPNNRFLAERTGGTYSTLKVQPAELEDSGVYFCASSLSETQYFGPGTRLLVL.